The clone carrying this T cell receptor (beta chain) was detected once. CDR3 length equals 15 residues. Trimming left V 2 bases short and J 4 bases short, with 13 bases between. In germline, CDR1 is SGHTA, CDR2 FQGNSA. This sample is drawn from a study of T cell changes during pregnancy in multiple sclerosis. The table came from immunoSEQ multiplex PCR; TCRdb's copy has only in-frame clones and leaves some out. The table records 90,000 to 120,000 clones, just under 95% of them present only once. This chain uses TRBV7-2 with TRBJ2-3; possibly TRBD2 for D (6 bases). The sequencing here drew on peripheral blood, taken in the third trimester of pregnancy. The TCR comes from a female donor in good health, enrolled as a control in a pregnancy study. CDR3 residues: CASSLRGGAADTQYF. CDR3 sequence (DNA): TGTGCCAGCAGCTTACGGGGCGGGGCTGCAGATACGCAGTATTTT. Full variable domain (rest looked up from reference TRBV7-2 and TRBJ2-3): GAGVSQSPSNKVTEKGKDVELRCDPISGHTALYWYRQSLGQGLEFLIYFQGNSAPDKSGLPSDRFSAERTGGSVSTLTIQRTQQEDSAVYLCASSLRGGAADTQYFGPGTRLTVL.